This T cell receptor (beta chain) was identified in a study of cytomegalovirus exposure and HLA in healthy donors. Findings of the study overall: In a later analysis, V- and J-gene trimming of beta chains associated with a DCLRE1C missense variant, replicated independently. A later analysis found common viral pathogens apparently linked to several of the most significant clusters. Exclusion applied to some V segments, including TRBV6-2 and TRBV6-3, as they were indistinguishable.

A remark on this clone: Antigen: not known.

Primers: 60 Vbeta forward and 13 Jbeta reverse. Assay used: immunoSEQ multiplex PCR; TCRdb lists only in-frame clones, some missing. The sample yields 150,000 to 200,000 clones, roughly 77% seen once. This CDR3 has 20 amino acids. Trimming pared 0 bases from V and 4 bases from J, leaving 25 bases between. The germline gives CDR1 SGDLS, CDR2 YYNGEE. Although they were nominally healthy when sampled, donors likely had unrecorded immune exposures. The receptor's source is a man between 18 and 35 years old in good health and CMV-seropositive. The specimen sequenced was PBMCs. V gene TRBV9 combines with J gene TRBJ1-4, with D possibly matching TRBD1 (5 bases). The chain's CDR3 is CASSVGAGFLLGASNEKLFF. CDR3 nucleotide sequence: TGTGCCAGCAGCGTAGGGGCAGGGTTTCTTTTGGGTGCGAGTAATGAAAAACTGTTTTTT.